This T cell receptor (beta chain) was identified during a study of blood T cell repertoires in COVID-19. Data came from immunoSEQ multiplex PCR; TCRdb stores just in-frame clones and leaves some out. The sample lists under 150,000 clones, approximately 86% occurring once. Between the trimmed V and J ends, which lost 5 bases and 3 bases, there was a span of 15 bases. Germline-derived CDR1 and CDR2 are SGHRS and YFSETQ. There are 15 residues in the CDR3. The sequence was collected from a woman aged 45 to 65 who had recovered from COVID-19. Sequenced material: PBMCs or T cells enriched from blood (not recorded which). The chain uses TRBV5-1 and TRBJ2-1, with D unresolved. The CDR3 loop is CASREVDFNYNEQFF. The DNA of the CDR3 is TGCGCCAGCAGGGAAGTAGACTTTAACTACAATGAGCAGTTCTTC.